A selection of T cell receptor beta chains follows, all from one sample in a study of blood T cell repertoires in COVID-19. The assay was immunoSEQ multiplex PCR, and TCRdb's table has in-frame clones only and misses some. The sample holds approximately 300,000 clones, about nine tenths seen once. The sequencing sample was made of PBMCs or T cells enriched from blood (not recorded which). The receptors originated from a man in his sixties who had recovered from COVID-19. Each CDR3 is given with its conserved first and last residue.

V gene	J gene	CDR3 protein
TRBV28	TRBJ2-7	CASSAGGSPYEQYF
TRBV28	TRBJ1-1	CASKRGGGGNTEAFF
TRBV18	TRBJ1-1	CASSRTSGGRSSDTEAFF
TRBV3-1/TRBV3-2	TRBJ1-1	CASSPLPSDRKNTEAFF
TRBV2	TRBJ2-7	CASRRETRQYF
TRBV5-5	TRBJ2-7	CASRLGGEQYF
TRBV14	TRBJ2-2	CASSQVGTGANTGELFF
TRBV6-5	TRBJ1-4	CASSYTANEKLFF
TRBV5-1	TRBJ2-6	CASSSGLRSGANVLTF
TRBV11-2	TRBJ2-5	CASSWELRGAPQETQYF
TRBV19	TRBJ2-2	CASSWLTNTGELFF
TRBV28	TRBJ2-7	CASSTRTGTSYEQYF
TRBV27	TRBJ1-4	CASSTGALNEKLFF
TRBV7-2	TRBJ2-3	CASSFGLAEGRDTQYF
TRBV18	TRBJ2-2	CASSPPADVNTGELFF
TRBV6-5	TRBJ2-3	CASSYLAERTDTQYF
TRBV28	TRBJ2-7	CASSLVDRPNGEQYF
TRBV5-1	TRBJ2-2	CASSLGPQAGTGELFF
TRBV6-2/TRBV6-3	TRBJ2-5	CASSNAGTSRETQYF
TRBV29-1	TRBJ2-2	CSVDRANTGELFF
TRBV29-1	TRBJ1-5	CSVLPTGGDGGNQPQHF
TRBV10-3	TRBJ1-5	CAIDNTGSNQPQHF
TRBV10-3	TRBJ1-1	CAISDRTEAFF
TRBV4-3	TRBJ2-3	CASSQEFALTSSTDTQYF
TRBV11-3	TRBJ2-7	CASSFSSSGSYEQYF
TRBV6-6	TRBJ2-1	CASSKLAGNNEQFF
TRBV7-9	TRBJ1-2	CASSLTGGNGYTF
TRBV19	TRBJ1-1	CASRRNTEAFF
TRBV25-1	TRBJ2-1	CASSDLLAVYNEQFF
TRBV7-3	TRBJ2-7	CASSLGPGQNYEQYF
TRBV5-1	TRBJ2-2	CASSSSGTSGSRELFF
TRBV28	TRBJ2-3	CASSFSYTGTQTSTDTQYF
TRBV19	TRBJ1-1	CASSLPGQGALTEAFF
TRBV5-4	TRBJ2-7	CASSWASGTGEYEQYF
TRBV7-3	TRBJ2-1	CASSLLGQPNNEQFF
TRBV7-9	TRBJ1-1	CASSRQGRYTEAFF
TRBV28	TRBJ1-6	CASSLGGAQNSPLHF
TRBV19	TRBJ2-2	CASRAGLNGELFF
TRBV2	TRBJ1-4	CANRQFATNEKLFF
TRBV18	TRBJ2-7	CASSPGTGKTYEQYF
TRBV5-6	TRBJ2-7	CASSLVGDNSYEQYF
TRBV5-1	TRBJ2-7	CASSPGGYEQYF
TRBV7-6	TRBJ2-7	CASSLGQGAYEQYF
TRBV6-5	TRBJ2-2	CASSYLPGVGTGELFF
TRBV15	TRBJ1-2	CATSRGGQGPRYGYTF
TRBV18	TRBJ2-2	CASSAQTGGVLTGELFF
TRBV6-5	TRBJ1-4	CASSYTSEKLFF
TRBV24-1	TRBJ2-2	CATSERGAGQGRAGELFF
TRBV4-1	TRBJ1-2	CASSQTTGSSYGYTF
TRBV9	TRBJ2-2	CASSPQGAASPGELFF
TRBV19	TRBJ1-1	CASSIHRGPEAFF
TRBV2	TRBJ2-2	CASIELAENTGELFF